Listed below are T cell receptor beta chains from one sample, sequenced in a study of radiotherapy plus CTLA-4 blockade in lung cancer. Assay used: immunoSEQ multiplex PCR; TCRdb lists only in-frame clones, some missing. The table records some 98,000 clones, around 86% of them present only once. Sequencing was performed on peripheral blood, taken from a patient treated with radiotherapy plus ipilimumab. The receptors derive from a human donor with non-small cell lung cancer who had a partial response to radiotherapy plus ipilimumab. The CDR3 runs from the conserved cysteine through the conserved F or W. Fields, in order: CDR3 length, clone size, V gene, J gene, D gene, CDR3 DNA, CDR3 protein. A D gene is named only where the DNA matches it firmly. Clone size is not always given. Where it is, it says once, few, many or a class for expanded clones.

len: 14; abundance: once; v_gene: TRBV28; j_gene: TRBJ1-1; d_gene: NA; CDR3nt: TGCGCCAGCAGTTGGTCGCGAGGGCCCACTGAAGCTTTCTTT; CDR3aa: CASSWSRGPTEAFF
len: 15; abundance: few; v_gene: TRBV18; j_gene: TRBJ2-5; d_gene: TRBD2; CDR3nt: TGTGCCAGCTCACGAGCGGGAGGGCCACGGGAGACCCAGTACTTC; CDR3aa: CASSRAGGPRETQYF
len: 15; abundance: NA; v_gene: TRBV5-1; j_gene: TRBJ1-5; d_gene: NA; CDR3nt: TGCGCCAGCAGCTTGACAGATATGTCATCGCAGCCCCAGCATTTT; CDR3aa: CASSLTDMSSQPQHF
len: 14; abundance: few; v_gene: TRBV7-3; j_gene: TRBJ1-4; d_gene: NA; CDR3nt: TGTGCCAGCAGCCCGGACGGGGGGAATGAAAAACTGTTTTTT; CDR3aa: CASSPDGGNEKLFF
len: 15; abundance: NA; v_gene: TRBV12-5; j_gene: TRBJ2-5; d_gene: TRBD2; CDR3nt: TGTGCTAGTGCCTCGGGACTAGCGGGAGAAGAGACCCAGTACTTC; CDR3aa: CASASGLAGEETQYF
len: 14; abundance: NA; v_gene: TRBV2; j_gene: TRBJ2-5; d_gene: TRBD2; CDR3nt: TGTGCCAGCCTGGGCTTAGCGGGAGGGGCGACCCAGTACTTC; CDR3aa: CASLGLAGGATQYF
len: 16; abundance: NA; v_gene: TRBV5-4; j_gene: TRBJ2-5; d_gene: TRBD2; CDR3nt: TGTGCCAGCAGCGCCTATAGCGGGACTAGGGAAGAGACCCAGTACTTC; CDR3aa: CASSAYSGTREETQYF
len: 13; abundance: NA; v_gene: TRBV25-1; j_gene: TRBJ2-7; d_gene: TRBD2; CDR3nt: TGTGCCAGCAAGACTAGCGGTACCTACGAGCAGTACTTC; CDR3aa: CASKTSGTYEQYF
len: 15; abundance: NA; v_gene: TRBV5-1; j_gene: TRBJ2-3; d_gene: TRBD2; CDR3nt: TGCGCCAGCAGCTTACTAGCGGGAGACCTCGATACGCAGTATTTT; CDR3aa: CASSLLAGDLDTQYF
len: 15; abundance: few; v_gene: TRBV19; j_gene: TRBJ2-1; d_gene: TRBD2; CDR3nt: TGTGCCAGTAGTAGGGCGGGAGGGCCCCCCAATGAGCAGTTCTTC; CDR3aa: CASSRAGGPPNEQFF
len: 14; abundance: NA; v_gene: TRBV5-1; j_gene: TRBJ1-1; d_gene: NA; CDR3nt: TGCGCCAGCAGCTCTACGACAGTTAACACTGAAGCTTTCTTT; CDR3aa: CASSSTTVNTEAFF
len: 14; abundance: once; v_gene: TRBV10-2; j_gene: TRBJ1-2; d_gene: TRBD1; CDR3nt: TGCGCCAGCAGTGGAAACCGGGACAGCTATGGCTACACCTTC; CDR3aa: CASSGNRDSYGYTF
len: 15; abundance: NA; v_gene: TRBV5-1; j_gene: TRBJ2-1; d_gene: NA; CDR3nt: TGCGCCAGCAGCTCGGGACAACGCTCCTACAATGAGCAGTTCTTC; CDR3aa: CASSSGQRSYNEQFF
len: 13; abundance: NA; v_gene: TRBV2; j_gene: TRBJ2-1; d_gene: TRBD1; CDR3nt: TGTGCCAGCATTCTTACACCGGGACAGGGGGAGTTCTTC; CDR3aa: CASILTPGQGEFF
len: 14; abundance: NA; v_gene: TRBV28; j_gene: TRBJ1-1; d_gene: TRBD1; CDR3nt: TGTGCCAGCAGCGATACAGGGGGCAGGGCTGAAGCTTTCTTT; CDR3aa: CASSDTGGRAEAFF
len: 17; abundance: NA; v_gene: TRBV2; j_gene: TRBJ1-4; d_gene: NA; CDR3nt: TGTGCCAGCAGTGGGTCCTTATTAGGACAGTTAAATGAAAAACTGTTTTTT; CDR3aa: CASSGSLLGQLNEKLFF
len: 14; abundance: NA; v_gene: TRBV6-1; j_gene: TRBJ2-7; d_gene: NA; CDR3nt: TGTGCCAGCAACGCGCCAGCGAACTCCTACGAGCAGTACTTC; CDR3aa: CASNAPANSYEQYF
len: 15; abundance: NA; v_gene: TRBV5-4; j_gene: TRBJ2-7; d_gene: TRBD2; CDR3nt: TGTGCCAGCAGCTCAGGGACTAGCGTTGTGCACGAGCAGTACTTC; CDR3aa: CASSSGTSVVHEQYF
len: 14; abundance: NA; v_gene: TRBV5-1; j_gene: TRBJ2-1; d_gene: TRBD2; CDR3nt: TGCGCCAGCAGCTCGGCGGGAGTCTACAATGAGCAGTTCTTC; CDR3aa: CASSSAGVYNEQFF
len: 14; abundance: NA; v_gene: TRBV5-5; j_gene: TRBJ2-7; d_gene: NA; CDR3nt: TGTGCCAGCAGCTTGGGGCCGGGGGACTACGAGCAGTACTTC; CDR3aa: CASSLGPGDYEQYF
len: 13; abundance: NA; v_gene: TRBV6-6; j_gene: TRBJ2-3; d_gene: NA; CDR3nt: TGTTCCAGCACCCTTCCTTCTGCAGATACGCAGTATTTT; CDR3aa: CSSTLPSADTQYF
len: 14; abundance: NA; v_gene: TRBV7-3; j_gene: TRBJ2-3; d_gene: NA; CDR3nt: TGTGCCAGCAGGGACAAACGCTCCACAGATACGCAGTATTTT; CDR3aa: CASRDKRSTDTQYF
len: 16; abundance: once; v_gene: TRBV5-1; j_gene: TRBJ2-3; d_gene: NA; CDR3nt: TGCGCCAGCAGCCCATCCGTCGCTAGCAGTGTGGATACGCAGTATTTT; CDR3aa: CASSPSVASSVDTQYF
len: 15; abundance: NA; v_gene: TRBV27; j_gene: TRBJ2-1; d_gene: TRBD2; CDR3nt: TGTGCCAGCAGGTTTCTAGCGGGAGGGCCTCATGAGCAGTTCTTC; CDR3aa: CASRFLAGGPHEQFF
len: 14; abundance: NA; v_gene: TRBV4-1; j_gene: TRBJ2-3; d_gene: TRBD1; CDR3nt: TGCGCCAGCAGCCAAGTCAGGGGGACAGATACGCAGTATTTT; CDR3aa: CASSQVRGTDTQYF
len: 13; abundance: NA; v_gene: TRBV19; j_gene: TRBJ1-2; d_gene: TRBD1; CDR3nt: TGTGCCAGTAGTGCCGGACAGGGGTATGGCTACACCTTC; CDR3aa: CASSAGQGYGYTF
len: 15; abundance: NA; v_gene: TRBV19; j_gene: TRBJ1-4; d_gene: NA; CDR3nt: TGTGCCAGTAGTCCTCGGACAGCCCTTAATGAAAAACTGTTTTTT; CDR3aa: CASSPRTALNEKLFF
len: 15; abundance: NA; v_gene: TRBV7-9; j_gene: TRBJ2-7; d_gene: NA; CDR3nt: TGTGCCAGCAGCTTCGGCGGGATCCGGACGGGCGAGCAGTACTTC; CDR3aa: CASSFGGIRTGEQYF
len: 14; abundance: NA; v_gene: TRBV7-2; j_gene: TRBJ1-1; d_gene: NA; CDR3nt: TGTGCCAGCAGCTTAGGCGGAGCGAACACTGAAGCTTTCTTT; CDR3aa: CASSLGGANTEAFF
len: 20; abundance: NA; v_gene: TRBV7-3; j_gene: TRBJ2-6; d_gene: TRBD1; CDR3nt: TGTGCCAGCAGCTTAACCGCTCTAGGGACAGAATTCTCTGGGGCCAACGTCCTGACTTTC; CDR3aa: CASSLTALGTEFSGANVLTF
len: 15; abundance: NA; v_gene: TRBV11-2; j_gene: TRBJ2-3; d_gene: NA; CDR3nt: TGTGCCAGCAGGCGGGGTGGGGGAGCCGCCGATACGCAGTATTTT; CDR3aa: CASRRGGGAADTQYF